This T cell receptor (beta chain) stems from a study of shared clonotypes between healthy human individuals. Whole-study results and caveats: Clonotype sharing levels among donors were expected to vary with sequencing depth. Sorted-subset samples were not fully sequenced, rarefaction indicated. Clonotypes shared by all four donors outscored non-shared clonotypes in generation probability.

As defined, naive CD8 cells were CD45RO-negative and positively selected for CCR7, with terminally differentiated effector memory CD45RA+ cells excluded. Deletions cut 2 bases from V and 7 bases from J, with 13 bases between. CDR3 length: 13 residues. From germline, CDR1 is SGHDT and CDR2 YYEEEE. Assay used: immunoSEQ multiplex PCR; TCRdb lists only in-frame clones, some missing. The sample holds about 820,000 clones; around 93% are singletons and the top ten take around 24%. To note about this clone: The antigen is not known.

Sequencing was done on a sample of naive CD8+ T cells sorted from blood. The TCR sequence derives from a man in his thirties or forties in good health. V usage is TRBV5-6 and J usage is TRBJ2-7; a weak D match, TRBD2 (7 bases). The CDR3 DNA reads TGTGCCAGCAGCTTAGGGGGGGCAGGTGAGCAGTACTTC. Its translation: CASSLGGAGEQYF.